The T cell receptor beta chain described here comes from a study of cytomegalovirus exposure and HLA in healthy donors. PCR employed 60 Vbeta and 13 Jbeta primers. Some clones are missing from TCRdb's copy, which holds only in-frame ones; the method was immunoSEQ multiplex PCR. The profile shows under 200,000 clones, roughly 80% of them singletons. Trimming removed 5 bases at V and 0 bases at J, with 8 bases between. The CDR3 is 14 residues long. Germline V gene data show CDR1 as SGHNT and CDR2 as YENEEA. The sample comprised PBMCs. The TCR sequence derives from a woman younger than 35 in good health and CMV-seronegative. The chain joins TRBV11-3 to TRBJ1-3; D call uncertain. The DNA for the CDR3 is TGTGCCAGCAGCCCGCGGGGCTCTGGAAACACCATATATTTT. This gives the protein CASSPRGSGNTIYF.